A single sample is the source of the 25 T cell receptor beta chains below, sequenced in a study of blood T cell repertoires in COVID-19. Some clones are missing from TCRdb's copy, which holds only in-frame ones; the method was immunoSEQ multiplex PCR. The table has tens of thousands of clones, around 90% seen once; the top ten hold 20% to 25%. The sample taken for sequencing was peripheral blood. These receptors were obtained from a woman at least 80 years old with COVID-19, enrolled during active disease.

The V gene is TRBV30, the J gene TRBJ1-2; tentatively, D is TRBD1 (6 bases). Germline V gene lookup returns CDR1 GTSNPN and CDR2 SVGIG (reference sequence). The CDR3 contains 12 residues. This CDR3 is CLTTGGERGYTF. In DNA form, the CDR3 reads TGTCTTACCACGGGGGGCGAACGCGGCTACACCTTC.

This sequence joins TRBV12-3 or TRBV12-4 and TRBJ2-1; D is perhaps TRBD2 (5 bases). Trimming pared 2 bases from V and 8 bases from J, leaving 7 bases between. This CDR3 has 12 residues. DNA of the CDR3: TGTGCCAGCAGTTTAAGCGGCGATGAGCAGTTCTTC. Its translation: CASSLSGDEQFF.

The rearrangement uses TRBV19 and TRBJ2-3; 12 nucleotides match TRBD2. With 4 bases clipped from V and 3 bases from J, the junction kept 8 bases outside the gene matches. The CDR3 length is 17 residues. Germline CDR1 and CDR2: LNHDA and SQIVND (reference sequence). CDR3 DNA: TGTGCCAGTAGTACCGGACGCACTAGCGGGGGGACAGATACGCAGTATTTT. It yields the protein CASSTGRTSGGTDTQYF.

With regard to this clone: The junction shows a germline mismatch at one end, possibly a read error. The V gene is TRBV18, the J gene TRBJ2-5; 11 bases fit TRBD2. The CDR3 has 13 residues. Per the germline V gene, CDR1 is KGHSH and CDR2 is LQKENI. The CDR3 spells CASSPPPSGRSHF. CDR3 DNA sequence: TGTGCCAGCTCACCACCGCCTAGCGGGAGGAGTCACTTC.

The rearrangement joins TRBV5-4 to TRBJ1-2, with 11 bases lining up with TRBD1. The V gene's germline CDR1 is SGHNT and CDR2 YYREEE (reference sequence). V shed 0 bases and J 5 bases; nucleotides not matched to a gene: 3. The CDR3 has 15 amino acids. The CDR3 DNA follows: TGTGCCAGCAGCTTGGACGGACAGGGGGCGTATGGCTACACCTTC. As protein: CASSLDGQGAYGYTF. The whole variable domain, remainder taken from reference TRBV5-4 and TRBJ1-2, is ETGVTQSPTHLIKTRGQQVTLRCSSQSGHNTVSWYQQALGQGPQFIFQYYREEENGRGNFPPRFSGLQFPNYSSELNVNALELDDSALYLCASSLDGQGAYGYTFGSGTRLTVV.

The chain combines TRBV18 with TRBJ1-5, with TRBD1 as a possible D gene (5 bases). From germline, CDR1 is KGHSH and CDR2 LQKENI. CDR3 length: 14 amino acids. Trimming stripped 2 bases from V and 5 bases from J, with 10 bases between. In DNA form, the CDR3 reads TGTGCCAGCTCACCATTGGGGGAGGATCAGCCCCAGCATTTT. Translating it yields CASSPLGEDQPQHF.

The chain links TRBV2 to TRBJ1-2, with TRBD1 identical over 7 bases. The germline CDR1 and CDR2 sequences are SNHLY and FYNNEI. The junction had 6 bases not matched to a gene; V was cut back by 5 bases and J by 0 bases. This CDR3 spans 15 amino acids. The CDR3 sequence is CASSFNGQANYGYTF. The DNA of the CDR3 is TGTGCCAGCAGTTTCAATGGACAGGCTAACTATGGCTACACCTTC.

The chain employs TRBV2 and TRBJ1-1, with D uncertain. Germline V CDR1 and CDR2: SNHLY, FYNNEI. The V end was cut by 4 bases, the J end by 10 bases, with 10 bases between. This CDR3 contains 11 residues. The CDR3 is CASSVSPSAFF. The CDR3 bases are TGTGCCAGCAGTGTCTCTCCTTCAGCTTTCTTT.

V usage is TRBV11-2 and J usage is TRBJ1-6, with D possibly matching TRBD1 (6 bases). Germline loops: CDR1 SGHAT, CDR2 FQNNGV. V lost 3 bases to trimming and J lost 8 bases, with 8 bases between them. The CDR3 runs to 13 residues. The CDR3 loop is CASSFTGYSPLHF. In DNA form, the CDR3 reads TGTGCCAGCAGCTTCACAGGGTATTCACCCCTCCACTTT. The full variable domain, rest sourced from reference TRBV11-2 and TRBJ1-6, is EAGVAQSPRYKIIEKRQSVAFWCNPISGHATLYWYQQILGQGPKLLIQFQNNGVVDDSQLPKDRFSAERLKGVDSTLKIQPAKLEDSAVYLCASSFTGYSPLHFGNGTRLTVT.

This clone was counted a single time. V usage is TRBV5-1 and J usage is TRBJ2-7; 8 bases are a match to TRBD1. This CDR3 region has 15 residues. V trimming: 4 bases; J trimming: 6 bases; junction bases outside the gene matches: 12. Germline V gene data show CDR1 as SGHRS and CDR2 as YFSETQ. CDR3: CASSSQGAQNSEQYF. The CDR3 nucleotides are TGCGCCAGCAGCAGCCAGGGGGCGCAGAATTCCGAGCAGTACTTC.

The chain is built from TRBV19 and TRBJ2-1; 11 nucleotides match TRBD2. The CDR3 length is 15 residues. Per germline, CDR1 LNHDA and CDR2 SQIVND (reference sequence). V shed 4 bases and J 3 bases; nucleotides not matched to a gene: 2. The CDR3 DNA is TGTGCCAGTAGTAATAGCGGGGGGGACTACAATGAGCAGTTCTTC. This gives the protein CASSNSGGDYNEQFF.

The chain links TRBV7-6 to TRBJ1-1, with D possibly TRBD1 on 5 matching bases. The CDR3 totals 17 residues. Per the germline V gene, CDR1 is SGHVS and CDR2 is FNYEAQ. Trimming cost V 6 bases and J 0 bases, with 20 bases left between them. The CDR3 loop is CASSLQVSKLMNTEAFF. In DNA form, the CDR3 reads TGTGCCAGCAGTCTACAGGTGTCCAAGCTCATGAACACTGAAGCTTTCTTT.

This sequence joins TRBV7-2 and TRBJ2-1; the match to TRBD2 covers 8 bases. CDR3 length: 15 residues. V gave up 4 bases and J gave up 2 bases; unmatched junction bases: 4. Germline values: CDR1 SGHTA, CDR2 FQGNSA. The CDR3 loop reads CASSSGGGTYNEQFF. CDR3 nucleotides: TGTGCCAGCAGCTCTGGCGGGGGGACCTACAATGAGCAGTTCTTC.

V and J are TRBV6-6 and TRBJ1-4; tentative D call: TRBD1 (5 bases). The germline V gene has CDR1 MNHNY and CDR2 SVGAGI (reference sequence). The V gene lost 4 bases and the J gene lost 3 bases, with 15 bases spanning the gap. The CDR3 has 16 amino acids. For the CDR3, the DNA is TGTGCCAGCAGTTTGGGGGGGGGACGTTCTAATGAAAAACTGTTTTTT. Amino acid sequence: CASSLGGGRSNEKLFF.

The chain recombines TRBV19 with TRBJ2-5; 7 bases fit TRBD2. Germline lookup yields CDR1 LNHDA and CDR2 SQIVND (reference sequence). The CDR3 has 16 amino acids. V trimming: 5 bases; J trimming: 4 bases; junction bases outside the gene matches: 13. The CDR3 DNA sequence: TGTGCCAGTAGTGTCTATCAGCGGGGTTTAGTAGAGACCCAGTACTTC. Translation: CASSVYQRGLVETQYF.

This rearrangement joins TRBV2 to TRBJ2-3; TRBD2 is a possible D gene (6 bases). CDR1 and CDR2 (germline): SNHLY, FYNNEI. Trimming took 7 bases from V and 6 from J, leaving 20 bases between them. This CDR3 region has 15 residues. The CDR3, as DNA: TGTGCCAGCACCCTTGCGGCCGCGGGGAGCGATACGCAGTATTTT. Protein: CASTLAAAGSDTQYF.

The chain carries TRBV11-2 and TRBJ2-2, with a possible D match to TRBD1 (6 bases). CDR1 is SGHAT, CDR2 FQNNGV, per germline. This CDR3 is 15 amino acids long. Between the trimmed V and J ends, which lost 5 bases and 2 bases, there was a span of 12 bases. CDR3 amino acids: CASSPRTVNTGELFF. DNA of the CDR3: TGTGCCAGCAGCCCACGGACAGTTAACACCGGGGAGCTGTTTTTT. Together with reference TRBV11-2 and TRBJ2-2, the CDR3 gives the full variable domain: EAGVAQSPRYKIIEKRQSVAFWCNPISGHATLYWYQQILGQGPKLLIQFQNNGVVDDSQLPKDRFSAERLKGVDSTLKIQPAKLEDSAVYLCASSPRTVNTGELFFGEGSRLTVL.

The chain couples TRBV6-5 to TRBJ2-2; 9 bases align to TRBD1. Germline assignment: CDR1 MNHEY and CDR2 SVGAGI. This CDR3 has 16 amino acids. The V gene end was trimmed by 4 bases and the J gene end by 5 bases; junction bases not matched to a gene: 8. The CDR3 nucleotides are TGTGCCAGCAGTTCACAGGGGGCAGTGAGGACCGGGGAGCTGTTTTTT. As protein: CASSSQGAVRTGELFF.

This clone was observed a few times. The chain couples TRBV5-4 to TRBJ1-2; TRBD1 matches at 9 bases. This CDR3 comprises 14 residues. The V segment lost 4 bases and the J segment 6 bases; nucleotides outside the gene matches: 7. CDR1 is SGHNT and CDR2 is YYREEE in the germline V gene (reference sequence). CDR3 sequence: CASSGRDRADGYTF. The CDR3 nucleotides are TGTGCCAGCAGCGGGAGGGACAGGGCCGATGGCTACACCTTC.

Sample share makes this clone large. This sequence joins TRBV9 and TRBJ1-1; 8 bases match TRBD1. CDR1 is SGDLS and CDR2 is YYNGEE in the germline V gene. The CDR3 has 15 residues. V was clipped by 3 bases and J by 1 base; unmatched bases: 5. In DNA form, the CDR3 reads TGTGCCAGCAGCGAGGGGACAGGCGCGAACACTGAAGCTTTCTTT. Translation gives CASSEGTGANTEAFF.

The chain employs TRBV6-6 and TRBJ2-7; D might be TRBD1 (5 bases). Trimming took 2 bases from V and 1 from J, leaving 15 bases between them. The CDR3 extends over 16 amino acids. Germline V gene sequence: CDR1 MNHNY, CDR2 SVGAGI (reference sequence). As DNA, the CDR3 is TGTGCCAGCAGTTACGGCCAGGGAAGTGGGTCCTACGAGCAGTACTTC. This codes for CASSYGQGSGSYEQYF.

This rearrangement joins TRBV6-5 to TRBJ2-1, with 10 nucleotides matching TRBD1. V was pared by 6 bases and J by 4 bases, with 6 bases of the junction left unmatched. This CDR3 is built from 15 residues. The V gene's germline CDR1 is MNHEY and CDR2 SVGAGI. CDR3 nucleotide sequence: TGTGCCAGCAGGGGGACAGGGGACCTTTACAATGAGCAGTTCTTC. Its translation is CASRGTGDLYNEQFF.

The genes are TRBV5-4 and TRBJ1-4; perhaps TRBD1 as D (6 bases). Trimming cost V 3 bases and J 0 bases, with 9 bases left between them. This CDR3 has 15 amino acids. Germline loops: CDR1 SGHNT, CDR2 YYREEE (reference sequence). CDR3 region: CASSSEGATNEKLFF. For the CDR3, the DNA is TGTGCCAGCAGCTCAGAGGGGGCAACTAATGAAAAACTGTTTTTT.

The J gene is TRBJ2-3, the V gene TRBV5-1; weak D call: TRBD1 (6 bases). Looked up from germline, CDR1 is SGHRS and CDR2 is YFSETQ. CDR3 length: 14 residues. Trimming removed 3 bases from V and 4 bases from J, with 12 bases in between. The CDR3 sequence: CASSSPQGSDTQYF. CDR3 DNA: TGCGCCAGCAGCTCTCCACAGGGCTCAGATACGCAGTATTTT.

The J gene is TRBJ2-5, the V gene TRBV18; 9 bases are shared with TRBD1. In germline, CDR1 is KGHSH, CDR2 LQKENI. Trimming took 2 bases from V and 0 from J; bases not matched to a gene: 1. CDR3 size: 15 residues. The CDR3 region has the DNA TGTGCCAGCTCACCAGACAGGGGGTACCAAGAGACCCAGTACTTC. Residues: CASSPDRGYQETQYF.